The rows below give T cell receptor beta chains drawn from one sample of a study of blood T cell repertoires in COVID-19. The protocol was immunoSEQ multiplex PCR, while the TCRdb copy is restricted to in-frame clones and leaves out a portion. The repertoire holds about 190,000 clones, with approximately 80% as singletons. The sample taken for sequencing was peripheral blood. These receptor sequences come from a human donor in a cohort sampled during active COVID-19. Both conserved end residues are trimmed from each CDR3. Each record gives: CDR3 length, J gene, D gene, V gene, CDR3 protein. D genes are given only for firm matches.

>12|TRBJ1-2|TRBD1|TRBV2
ASSGTGYLNGYT
>13|TRBJ2-5|TRBD2|TRBV9
ASSVDPGGQETQY
>12|TRBJ1-1|NA|TRBV2
ASEEEVYSTEAF
>13|TRBJ2-5|NA|TRBV7-2
ASSFQGGGGETQY
>15|TRBJ2-4|TRBD1|TRBV10-3
AISEATGGAAKNIQY
>12|TRBJ2-7|TRBD2|TRBV20-1
SASRREGVVEQY
>13|TRBJ1-2|TRBD1|TRBV3-1/TRBV3-2
ASSQTGQARIGYT
>11|TRBJ2-1|TRBD2|TRBV11-2
ASSLGGGWAQF
>11|TRBJ1-1|NA|TRBV19
ASRDLGNTEAF
>9|TRBJ1-6|TRBD1|TRBV3-1/TRBV3-2
ASQGASPLH
>10|TRBJ1-2|NA|TRBV5-1
ASSEGVRGYT
>11|TRBJ1-1|NA|TRBV5-1
ASSPGLNTEAF
>12|TRBJ2-3|TRBD1|TRBV5-6
ASSLGQALDTQY
>13|TRBJ1-6|TRBD1|TRBV18
ASSQRDRGNSPLH
>15|TRBJ1-1|NA|TRBV27
ASSPNVRRVLNTEAF
>16|TRBJ2-2|TRBD2|TRBV4-1
ASSQGKRGGLYTGELF
>12|TRBJ2-2|NA|TRBV2
ASTRTRDTGELF
>13|TRBJ1-2|NA|TRBV19
ASSLILQVNYGYT
>13|TRBJ2-1|TRBD1|TRBV5-1
ASTFDRGSFSEQF
>16|TRBJ2-1|TRBD2|TRBV7-9
ASSRKTSGGSSYNEQF
>13|TRBJ2-5|TRBD2|TRBV11-2
ASSFLSGEQETQY
>12|TRBJ2-7|NA|TRBV7-9
ASSSLSDRQEQY
>12|TRBJ1-3|NA|TRBV10-3
AITGPRGGNTIY
>12|TRBJ1-5|NA|TRBV19
ASSSLPGDQPQH
>14|TRBJ2-7|TRBD1|TRBV11-3
ASSYGLRDRAYEQY
>13|TRBJ2-3|NA|TRBV11-3
ASSLEGASTDTQY
>12|TRBJ1-5|NA|TRBV2
ASSETGFYQPQH
>10|TRBJ1-2|TRBD1|TRBV29-1
SATPGGGGYT
>13|TRBJ1-4|NA|TRBV9
ASSVQAATNEKLF
>11|TRBJ1-5|NA|TRBV2
ASMRGASQPQH
>11|TRBJ2-7|NA|TRBV3-1/TRBV3-2
ASSQYAGVEQY
>14|TRBJ2-5|TRBD2|TRBV9
ASSGTSGRVGETQY
>13|TRBJ2-2|NA|TRBV9
ASSGDFLNTGELF
>13|TRBJ2-5|TRBD1|TRBV10-3
AISDGTGILETQY
>11|TRBJ2-1|NA|TRBV7-2
ASSLVKGNEQF
>14|TRBJ1-5|NA|TRBV1
TSSHSPWAFDQPQH
>14|TRBJ2-2|NA|TRBV3-1/TRBV3-2
ASSLRGIHSTGELF
>9|TRBJ1-2|NA|TRBV2
AITGRYGYT
>15|TRBJ1-5|TRBD1|TRBV28
ASSLWPGGGANQPQH
>10|TRBJ1-5|NA|TRBV24-1
ATSDSNQPQH
>12|TRBJ2-7|TRBD1|TRBV29-1
SVEGVQGGYEQY
>11|TRBJ2-2|NA|TRBV5-1
ASSYPGSGELF
>12|TRBJ1-2|NA|TRBV5-6
ASSVADGNYGYT
>11|TRBJ1-2|NA|TRBV6-4
ASKEGPGYGYT
>13|TRBJ2-3|NA|TRBV25-1
ASSEGGFRADTQY
>13|TRBJ1-1|NA|TRBV11-2
ASSPTIRQNAEAF
>14|TRBJ2-1|NA|TRBV7-9
ASSLDGLRGSNEQF
>11|TRBJ2-7|TRBD2|TRBV11-2
ATEAGNSYEQY
>16|TRBJ2-3|TRBD2|TRBV7-6
ASRPGGSGMLSTDTQY
>12|TRBJ2-2|TRBD1|TRBV2
ASSTGGDTGELF